Shown below are 24 T cell receptor beta chains from a single sample sequenced in a study of blood T cell repertoires in COVID-19. Clones were sequenced by immunoSEQ multiplex PCR, and TCRdb holds only the in-frame ones, with some missing. The repertoire holds 100,000 to 150,000 clones, with around nine tenths as singletons. Sample: peripheral blood. These receptors were obtained from a woman in her 70s with COVID-19, enrolled during active disease.

With respect to this clone: The junction shows a germline mismatch at one end, possibly a read error. The chain is built from TRBV11-3 and TRBJ1-6; D remains ambiguous. This CDR3 region has 12 residues. The germline CDR1 and CDR2 sequences are SGHNT and YENEEA. CDR3 sequence reads: CASSLAPRRAGF. CDR3 sequence (DNA): TGTGCCAGCAGCTTAGCTCCCCGGAGGGCTGGCTTT. Combining the CDR3 with reference TRBV11-3 and TRBJ1-6 gives the whole variable domain EAGVVQSPRYKIIEKKQPVAFWCNPISGHNTLYWYLQNLGQGPELLIRYENEEAVDDSQLPKDRFSAERLKGVDSTLKIQPAELGDSAVYLCASSLAPRRAGFGNGTRLTVT.

This chain uses TRBV30 with TRBJ1-3, with D perhaps TRBD1 (5 bases). The germline V and J ends were trimmed by 2 bases and 0 bases, with 8 bases remaining between them. CDR3 length: 14 residues. Germline V CDR1 and CDR2: GTSNPN, SVGIG (reference sequence). The CDR3 region has the DNA TGTGCCTGGAGTCACAGGCTCTCTGGAAACACCATATATTTT. Translated, it gives CAWSHRLSGNTIYF.

The chain carries TRBV6-6 and TRBJ2-7, with TRBD1 identical over 7 bases. This CDR3 contains 14 residues. Germline V gene lookup returns CDR1 MNHNY and CDR2 SVGAGI (reference sequence). The V gene end was trimmed by 4 bases and the J gene end by 3 bases; junction bases not matched to a gene: 6. This CDR3 reads CASSSRDRNYEQYF. The CDR3 DNA sequence: TGTGCCAGCAGTTCCCGGGACAGAAACTACGAGCAGTACTTC.

This chain connects TRBV28 to TRBJ1-4, with 8 bases matching TRBD1. Germline lookup yields CDR1 MDHEN and CDR2 SYDVKM. This CDR3 is 15 amino acids long. V dropped 7 bases and J dropped 0; count of bases not matched to a gene: 4. As DNA, the CDR3 is TGTGCCAGCAATCAGGGGGCTGCAACTAATGAAAAACTGTTTTTT. Translation: CASNQGAATNEKLFF.

This chain uses TRBV5-1 with TRBJ2-3; 8 bases are shared with TRBD1. Germline trimming cut 3 bases from V and 1 base from J; bases unmatched to any gene: 7. The CDR3 sequence is 16 residues long. CDR1 is SGHRS, CDR2 YFSETQ, per germline. CDR3 DNA sequence: TGCGCCAGCAGCTCCGGACAGGGAAAGGGCACAGATACGCAGTATTTT. Translating it yields CASSSGQGKGTDTQYF.

The chain carries TRBV2 and TRBJ2-7; 7 nucleotides match TRBD1. In germline, CDR1 is SNHLY, CDR2 FYNNEI. There are 12 residues in the CDR3. Trimming cost V 7 bases and J 5 bases; bases outside gene matches: 5. The CDR3 is CASNTGVDEQYF. Written as DNA, the CDR3 is TGTGCCAGCAACACAGGGGTCGACGAGCAGTACTTC.

In nucleotides, the CDR3 is TGTGCCAGCAGCCCCAACAATGGGCCCCAGCATTTT. It specifies CASSPNNGPQHF. V is TRBV7-9 and J is TRBJ1-5; D uncertain. Germline V CDR1 and CDR2: SEHNR, FQNEAQ (reference sequence). CDR3 size: 12 residues. V dropped 5 bases and J dropped 9 bases, with 11 bases sitting between them.

This rearrangement joins TRBV6-5 to TRBJ1-6; 7 bases fit TRBD1. V lost 6 bases and J lost 7; bases outside the gene matches: 6. Germline assignment: CDR1 MNHEY and CDR2 SVGAGI. The CDR3 is 14 amino acids. In nucleotides, the CDR3 is TGTGCCAGCAGCCCCCGGGACAGAAATTCACCCCTCCACTTT. This encodes CASSPRDRNSPLHF.

The chain joins TRBV9 to TRBJ2-1, with 10 bases lining up with TRBD2. The V and J ends lost 5 bases and 0 bases, in that order; junction bases with no gene match: 11. The CDR3 spans 18 residues. Germline V gives CDR1 SGDLS, CDR2 YYNGEE. The CDR3: CASSGASGGPSSYNEQFF. The CDR3 DNA reads as TGTGCCAGCAGTGGGGCTAGCGGGGGCCCGAGCTCCTACAATGAGCAGTTCTTC. Full variable domain (remainder filled in from reference TRBV9 and TRBJ2-1): DSGVTQTPKHLITATGQRVTLRCSPRSGDLSVYWYQQSLDQGLQFLIQYYNGEERAKGNILERFSAQQFPDLHSELNLSSLELGDSALYFCASSGASGGPSSYNEQFFGPGTRLTVL.

V and J are TRBV7-2 and TRBJ1-2, with D perhaps TRBD1 (6 bases). This CDR3 has 15 residues. The ends were cut back, 3 bases at V and 2 bases at J, with 13 bases in the middle. Germline V gene lookup returns CDR1 SGHTA and CDR2 FQGNSA. The CDR3 sequence is CASSFDPQGNYGYTF. In DNA form, the CDR3 reads TGTGCCAGCAGCTTTGACCCACAGGGAAACTATGGCTACACCTTC.

V and J are TRBV20-1 and TRBJ2-7; the D gene is possibly TRBD2 (7 bases). CDR1 is DFQATT, CDR2 SNEGSKA, per germline (reference sequence). V was pared by 6 bases and J by 8 bases, with 11 bases between. The CDR3 is 10 residues long. Here the CDR3 reads CSAGGAKQYF. The CDR3 DNA reads TGCAGTGCGGGGGGGGCAAAGCAGTACTTC.

This rearrangement joins TRBV5-1 to TRBJ2-2; 14 bases are shared with TRBD2. This CDR3 region has 16 residues. Germline trimming cut 5 bases from V and 6 bases from J; bases unmatched to any gene: 6. Germline CDR1 and CDR2: SGHRS and YFSETQ. DNA of the CDR3: TGCGCCAGCAGTAAAACGGGACTAGCGGGGGCCGGGGAGCTGTTTTTT. Protein: CASSKTGLAGAGELFF.

This chain connects TRBV10-3 to TRBJ1-2, with 7 nucleotides matching TRBD1. Unmatched junction bases numbered 8, after V lost 6 bases and J lost 4 bases. CDR1 is ENHRY, CDR2 SYGVKD, per germline. The CDR3 sequence is 14 residues long. This CDR3 is CAIRGQETFYGYTF. In DNA form, the CDR3 reads TGTGCCATCAGAGGACAGGAAACCTTCTATGGCTACACCTTC.

The chain joins TRBV5-1 to TRBJ2-5, with D possibly TRBD1 on 6 matching bases. This CDR3 region has 14 residues. Germline V gene lookup returns CDR1 SGHRS and CDR2 YFSETQ. The V gene lost 3 bases and the J gene lost 3 bases, with 12 bases spanning the gap. Here the CDR3 DNA reads TGCGCCAGCAGCTGGGGACATAGTGAAGAGACCCAGTACTTC. This encodes CASSWGHSEETQYF.

This chain uses TRBV18 with TRBJ1-6; D ambiguous. Trimming cost V 2 bases and J 9 bases, with 17 bases left between them. Germline assignment: CDR1 KGHSH and CDR2 LQKENI. The CDR3 consists of 16 residues. The CDR3 DNA reads as TGTGCCAGCTCACCATTACGGGGATTAGCAGTTTCACCCCTCCACTTT. This translates into CASSPLRGLAVSPLHF. The full variable domain, completed using reference TRBV18 and TRBJ1-6, is NAGVMQNPRHLVRRRGQEARLRCSPMKGHSHVYWYRQLPEEGLKFMVYLQKENIIDESGMPKERFSAEFPKEGPSILRIQQVVRGDSAAYFCASSPLRGLAVSPLHFGNGTRLTVT.

The chain is built from TRBV4-1 and TRBJ2-5; D is ambiguous. From germline, CDR1 is MGHRA and CDR2 YSYEKL. V lost 1 base and J 2 bases, leaving 11 bases between the germline ends. This CDR3 region has 15 residues. This CDR3 is CASSQVTETQETQYF. DNA of the CDR3: TGCGCCAGCAGCCAAGTCACGGAGACTCAAGAGACCCAGTACTTC.

This chain connects TRBV5-1 to TRBJ2-7, with TRBD1 identical over 8 bases. V lost 1 base, J lost 3 bases, and 9 bases stayed unmatched. CDR3 size: 16 residues. CDR1 is SGHRS and CDR2 is YFSETQ in the germline V gene. DNA of the CDR3: TGCGCCAGCAGCTTGAGTTACCCCGGACAGGGCTACGAGCAGTACTTC. Amino acids: CASSLSYPGQGYEQYF.

The chain joins TRBV28 to TRBJ1-4, with D possibly TRBD1 on 6 matching bases. This CDR3 spans 14 amino acids. V lost 5 bases and J lost 5, with 12 bases in between. Germline V gives CDR1 MDHEN, CDR2 SYDVKM. The CDR3 is CASSPSDRNEKLFF. In DNA, the CDR3 is TGTGCCAGCAGTCCCTCCGACAGGAATGAAAAACTGTTTTTT.

The V gene is TRBV29-1, the J gene TRBJ2-1; 9 bases are shared with TRBD2. Germline lookup yields CDR1 SQVTM and CDR2 ANQGSEA. CDR3 size: 12 residues. The junction had 10 bases not matched to a gene; V was cut back by 6 bases and J by 13 bases. DNA for the CDR3: TGCAGCGTGGGCGGGGGGGGACCCCGACAGTTCTTC. This translates into CSVGGGGPRQFF.

The table lists this clone with a count of one. The rearrangement links TRBV11-2 to TRBJ2-2; possible D gene TRBD1, 5 bases. Deletions cut 4 bases from V and 8 bases from J, with 11 bases between. The CDR3 is 13 amino acids. Germline V CDR1 and CDR2: SGHAT, FQNNGV. The CDR3 bases are TGTGCCAGCAGCTACAGGACCCGAGGGGAGCTGTTTTTT. Translation: CASSYRTRGELFF.

The chain is built from TRBV5-4 and TRBJ2-1; 7 bases are a match to TRBD1. The CDR3 extends over 16 amino acids. V gave up 3 bases and J gave up 0 bases; unmatched junction bases: 6. The germline V gene has CDR1 SGHNT and CDR2 YYREEE (reference sequence). The CDR3 protein is CASSYEGAGSYNEQFF. The CDR3 bases are TGTGCCAGCAGCTACGAGGGGGCAGGCTCCTACAATGAGCAGTTCTTC.

V usage is TRBV25-1 and J usage is TRBJ1-5, with 7 bases identical to TRBD1. The ends lost 1 base at V and 3 bases at J; junction bases unmatched: 6. The CDR3 is made up of 16 amino acids. Germline V gene lookup returns CDR1 MGHDK and CDR2 SYGVNS. CDR3: CASSELMGQLNQPQHF. CDR3 nucleotide sequence: TGTGCCAGCAGTGAATTAATGGGACAGCTCAATCAGCCCCAGCATTTT.

Written as DNA, the CDR3 is TGTGCCAGCGGGCCGAACTCCTACGAGCAGTACTTC. This sequence encodes CASGPNSYEQYF. The chain uses TRBV7-3 and TRBJ2-7; D gene ambiguous. Trimming took 8 bases from V and 0 from J, leaving 8 bases between them. The CDR3 totals 12 residues. CDR1 SGHTA and CDR2 FQGTGA come from the germline V gene.

The table lists this clone with a few counts. V and J are TRBV9 and TRBJ1-6, with D perhaps TRBD1 (6 bases). Trimming pared 3 bases from V and 12 bases from J, leaving 13 bases between. CDR1 and CDR2 from the germline V gene are SGDLS and YYNGEE. CDR3 size: 13 residues. CDR3 in DNA: TGTGCCAGCAGCGAGACACAAGGGGGACCCCTCCACTTT. Translation gives CASSETQGGPLHF.